The rows below give T cell receptor beta chains drawn from one sample of a study of CD8 T cells in Susac syndrome. TCRdb used MiXCR to reprocess the immunoSEQ multiplex PCR reads, holding one entry per CDR3 protein. The sample includes roughly 120,000 distinct CDR3 sequences, approximately 94% of them seen just once. The specimen was CD4+ T cells from PBMCs. These receptors were obtained from a human donor with multiple sclerosis. CDR3s leave out the opening cysteine and the closing phenylalanine or tryptophan. Each record gives: J gene, V gene, CDR3 protein.

TRBJ1-1,TRBV30,AWSVRRDTEAF
TRBJ2-2,TRBV12-3/TRBV12-4,ASSLTGNTGELF
TRBJ1-4,TRBV20-1,SARSSTNEKLF
TRBJ2-7,TRBV2,ASSYLRQGGSYEQY
TRBJ2-7,TRBV7-9,ASSPPGLPGPAAYEQY
TRBJ2-5,TRBV7-2,ASSLVRGYQETQY
TRBJ1-3,TRBV30,AWSVRGNTIY
TRBJ2-4,TRBV14,ASSLSLLAKNIQY
TRBJ2-5,TRBV6-2/TRBV6-3,ASSYNGGGETQY
TRBJ2-1,TRBV12-3/TRBV12-4,ASSLNSGGYNEQF
TRBJ1-5,TRBV30,AWTLGGLSNQPQH
TRBJ2-1,TRBV9,ASSLDGRASSYNEQF
TRBJ2-3,TRBV12-3/TRBV12-4,ASTSLATISTDTQY
TRBJ1-4,TRBV7-6,ASQNLATNEKLF
TRBJ2-7,TRBV20-1,SAREWRQGAHEQY
TRBJ2-5,TRBV7-7,ASSLGTGPQETQY
TRBJ1-1,TRBV19,ASSTQVGPLSTEAF
TRBJ2-3,TRBV2,ASSDADTQY
TRBJ1-1,TRBV9,ASSPRDRGNTEAF
TRBJ2-1,TRBV6-1,ASIEGLANNEQF
TRBJ1-1,TRBV6-1,ASSRVDTEAF
TRBJ2-3,TRBV20-1,RTGADTDTQY
TRBJ2-3,TRBV25-1,ASTTSGGRTDTQY
TRBJ1-1,TRBV12-3/TRBV12-4,ASSFEEGEAF
TRBJ2-7,TRBV10-3,AIGRTSVDEQY
TRBJ2-5,TRBV20-1,SARVSGVRAETQY
TRBJ2-7,TRBV18,ASSPGTASYEQY